This T cell receptor (beta chain) stems from a study of shared clonotypes between healthy human individuals. The CDR3 length is 13 residues. V was trimmed by 2 bases and J by 1 base, leaving 5 bases between them. The germline CDR1 and CDR2 sequences are MGHRA and YSYEKL. All donors were healthy HIV-negative adults lacking recent acute infections or vaccinations. Repertoires were generated with immunoSEQ multiplex PCR, while TCRdb's copy carries only in-frame clones and drops some. The sample contains under 2,500,000 clones, almost 96% of which appear only once. J is TRBJ2-5 and V is TRBV4-1; D is undetermined. This receptor was obtained from a man between 18 and 35 years old in good health. The sample taken for sequencing was naive CD4+ T cells sorted from blood. Subset in this sample: CD45RA+ positively selected. The CDR3 nucleotides read TGCGCCAGCAGCCAACAGCTCCAAGAGACCCAGTACTTC. This encodes CASSQQLQETQYF.